This T cell receptor (beta chain) was sequenced for a study of cytomegalovirus exposure and HLA in healthy donors. Assay used: immunoSEQ multiplex PCR; TCRdb lists only in-frame clones, some missing. This table has some 260,000 clones, about 92% appearing once. There are 16 residues in the CDR3. Unmatched junction bases numbered 8, after V lost 4 bases and J lost 6 bases. Looked up from germline, CDR1 is MGHRA and CDR2 is YSYEKL. Separate from the 666-subject first cohort was the approximately 110-subject validation cohort, to which the donors belonged. As to this clone: Its antigen is still unknown.

Study findings and constraints: Most TCR sequences showed up rarely, but some public TCRs showed up in many donors. Researchers catalogued about 160 TCR beta chains as cytomegalovirus-associated.

Input material: PBMCs. This TCR was sampled from a woman aged 25 to 45 in good health and CMV-seronegative. The rearrangement uses TRBV4-1 and TRBJ2-2; the match to TRBD1 covers 10 bases. For the CDR3, the DNA is TGCGCCAGCAGCCCGGGACAGGGGTTAGCGTCCGGGGAGCTGTTTTTT. It is translated as CASSPGQGLASGELFF.